Listed below are T cell receptor beta chains from one sample, sequenced in a study of cytomegalovirus exposure and HLA in healthy donors. Profiling relied on immunoSEQ multiplex PCR, and the TCRdb table lists in-frame clones only, not all of them. The repertoire consists of 110,000 to 150,000 clones, with roughly 86% occurring once and the leading ten covering approximately 1.5%. What was sequenced was PBMCs. The receptor set was obtained from a woman in her 30s in good health and CMV-seronegative. CDR3s include the opening cysteine and the closing phenylalanine or tryptophan. D genes are given only for firm matches. Where a row states a size, it is once, few, many or the class of an expanded clone; other rows omit it.

TRBJ1-2 | TRBV7-9 | NA | TRBD1 | 15 | CASSPSGTGNYGYTF | TGTGCCAGCAGCCCTTCCGGGACAGGCAACTATGGCTACACCTTC
TRBJ2-7 | TRBV11-2 | few | NA | 13 | CASSLDSGYEQYF | TGTGCCAGCAGCTTAGATAGCGGTTACGAGCAGTACTTC
TRBJ2-2 | TRBV25-1 | NA | TRBD1 | 17 | CASSSPRGLFYTGELFF | TGTGCCAGCAGTTCTCCCAGGGGGCTATTTTATACCGGGGAGCTGTTTTTT
TRBJ2-5 | TRBV6-6 | NA | TRBD2 | 16 | CASSHTSGGHQETQYF | TGTGCCAGCAGCCATACTAGCGGGGGCCACCAAGAGACCCAGTACTTC
TRBJ1-5 | TRBV7-2 | NA | NA | 13 | CASSRQADQPQHF | TGTGCCAGCAGCAGGCAGGCTGATCAGCCCCAGCATTTT
TRBJ1-1 | TRBV6-5 | NA | NA | 13 | CASSYGSLTEAFF | TGTGCCAGCAGTTACGGGAGTCTCACTGAAGCTTTCTTT
TRBJ1-5 | TRBV6-6 | NA | TRBD1 | 14 | CASSYRGPNQPQHF | TGTGCCAGCAGTTACAGGGGGCCCAATCAGCCCCAGCATTTT
TRBJ2-7 | TRBV4-2 | NA | TRBD2 | 15 | CASSQEASGNYEQYF | TGTGCCAGCAGCCAAGAGGCTAGCGGGAACTACGAGCAGTACTTC
TRBJ2-6 | TRBV5-1 | once | NA | 14 | CASSSGSGANVLTF | TGCGCCAGCAGCTCAGGCTCTGGGGCCAACGTCCTGACTTTC
TRBJ2-7 | TRBV7-9 | few | NA | 16 | CASSQQTAPSSYEQYF | TGTGCCAGCAGCCAACAGACAGCTCCCTCCTCCTACGAGCAGTACTTC
TRBJ1-1 | TRBV23-1 | NA | NA | 11 | CASIAKAEAFF | TGCGCCAGCATAGCGAAGGCTGAAGCTTTCTTT
TRBJ1-3 | TRBV25-1 | NA | NA | 11 | CASSIGNTIYF | TGTGCCAGCAGTATCGGGAACACCATATATTTT
TRBJ2-7 | TRBV30 | NA | NA | 11 | CAWDDLGPSIF | TGTGCCTGGGACGACTTGGGGCCTTCCATCTTC
TRBJ1-4 | TRBV28 | NA | NA | 14 | CASSLRQGNEKLFF | TGTGCCAGCAGTTTAAGGCAGGGGAATGAAAAACTGTTTTTT
TRBJ2-3 | TRBV27 | NA | TRBD2 | 16 | CASSETSGGATDTQYF | TGTGCCAGCAGTGAGACTAGCGGGGGGGCCACAGATACGCAGTATTTT
TRBJ2-7 | TRBV5-5 | NA | NA | 14 | CASSLSRGSYEQYF | TGTGCCAGCAGCTTGTCGAGGGGGTCCTACGAGCAGTACTTC